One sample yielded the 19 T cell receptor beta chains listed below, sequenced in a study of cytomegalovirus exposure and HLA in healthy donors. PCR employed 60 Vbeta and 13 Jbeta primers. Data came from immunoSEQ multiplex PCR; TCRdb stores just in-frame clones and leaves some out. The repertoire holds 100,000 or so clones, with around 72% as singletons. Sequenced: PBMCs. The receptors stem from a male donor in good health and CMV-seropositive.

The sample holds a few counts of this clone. In nucleotides, the CDR3 is TGTGCCAGCTCCTTCGAGTCTTCCGGGGAGCTGTTTTTT. This encodes CASSFESSGELFF. The chain is built from TRBV2 and TRBJ2-2; D not resolved. The CDR3 is 13 amino acids. Germline CDR1 is SNHLY and CDR2 is FYNNEI. Deletions cut 8 bases from V and 6 bases from J, with 13 bases between.

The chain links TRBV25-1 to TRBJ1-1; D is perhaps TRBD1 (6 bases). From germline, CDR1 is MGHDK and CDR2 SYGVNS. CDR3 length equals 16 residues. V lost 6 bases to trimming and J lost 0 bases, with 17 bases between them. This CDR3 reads CASRPQGPSMNTEAFF. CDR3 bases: TGTGCCAGCAGACCCCAGGGGCCATCCATGAACACTGAAGCTTTCTTT.

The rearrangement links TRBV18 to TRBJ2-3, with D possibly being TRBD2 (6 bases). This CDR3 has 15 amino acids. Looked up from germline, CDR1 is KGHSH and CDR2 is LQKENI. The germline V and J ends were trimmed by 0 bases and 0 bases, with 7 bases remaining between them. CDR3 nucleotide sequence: TGTGCCAGCTCACCACCGGGGACTAGCACAGATACGCAGTATTTT. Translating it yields CASSPPGTSTDTQYF.

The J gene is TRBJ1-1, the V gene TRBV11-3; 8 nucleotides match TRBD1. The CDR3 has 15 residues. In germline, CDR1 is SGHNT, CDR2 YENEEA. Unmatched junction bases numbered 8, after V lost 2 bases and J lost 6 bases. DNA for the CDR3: TGTGCCAGCAGCTTAACAGGACAGGGAGGGTCTGAAGCTTTCTTT. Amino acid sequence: CASSLTGQGGSEAFF. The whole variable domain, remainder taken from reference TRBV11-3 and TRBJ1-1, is EAGVVQSPRYKIIEKKQPVAFWCNPISGHNTLYWYLQNLGQGPELLIRYENEEAVDDSQLPKDRFSAERLKGVDSTLKIQPAELGDSAVYLCASSLTGQGGSEAFFGQGTRLTVV.

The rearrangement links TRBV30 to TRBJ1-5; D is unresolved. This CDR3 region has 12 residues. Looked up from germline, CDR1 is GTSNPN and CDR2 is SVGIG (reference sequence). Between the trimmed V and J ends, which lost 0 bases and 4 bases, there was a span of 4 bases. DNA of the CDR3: TGTGCCTGGAGTGTACGGAATCAGCCCCAGCATTTT. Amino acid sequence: CAWSVRNQPQHF.

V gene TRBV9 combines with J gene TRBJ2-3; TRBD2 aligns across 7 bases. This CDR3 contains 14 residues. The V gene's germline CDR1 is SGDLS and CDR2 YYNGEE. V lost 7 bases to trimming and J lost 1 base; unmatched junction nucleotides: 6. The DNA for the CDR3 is TGTGCCAGCTCCGCTCGGGGGGGCACAGATACGCAGTATTTT. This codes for CASSARGGTDTQYF.

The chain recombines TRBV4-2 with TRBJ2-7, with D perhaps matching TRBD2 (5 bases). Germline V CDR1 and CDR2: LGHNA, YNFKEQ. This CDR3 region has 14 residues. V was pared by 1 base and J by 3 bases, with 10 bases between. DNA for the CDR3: TGTGCCAGCAGCCAAGCGGACTCCCTCTACGAGCAGTACTTC. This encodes CASSQADSLYEQYF.

The CDR3 reads CASSQEGQTGEKLFF. CDR3 nucleotide sequence: TGCGCCAGCAGCCAGGAGGGTCAGACCGGTGAAAAACTGTTTTTT. The chain links TRBV5-1 to TRBJ1-4; D gene ambiguous. V was trimmed by 4 bases and J by 7 bases, leaving 17 bases between them. The CDR3 sequence is 15 residues long. Germline V lookup: CDR1 SGHRS, CDR2 YFSETQ.

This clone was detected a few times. For the CDR3, the DNA is TGTGCCAGCAGCTTCGTGGCGGATAATGAAAAACTGTTTTTT. Residues: CASSFVADNEKLFF. The genes are TRBV7-2 and TRBJ1-4; D gene unclear. V was trimmed by 3 bases and J by 4 bases, leaving 9 bases between them. The CDR3 spans 14 residues. Germline values: CDR1 SGHTA, CDR2 FQGNSA.

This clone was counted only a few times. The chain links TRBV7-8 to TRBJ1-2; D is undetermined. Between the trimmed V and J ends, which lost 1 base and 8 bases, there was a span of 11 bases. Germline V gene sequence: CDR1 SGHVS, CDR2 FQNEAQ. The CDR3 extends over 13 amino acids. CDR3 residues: CASSLGARGGYTF. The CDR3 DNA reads TGTGCCAGCAGCTTAGGGGCTCGTGGCGGCTACACCTTC.

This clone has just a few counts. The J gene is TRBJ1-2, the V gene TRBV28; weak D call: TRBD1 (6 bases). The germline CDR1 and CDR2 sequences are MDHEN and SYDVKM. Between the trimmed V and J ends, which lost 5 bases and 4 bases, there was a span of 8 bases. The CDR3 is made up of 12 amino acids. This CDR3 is CASSGTPYGYTF. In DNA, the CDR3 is TGTGCCAGCAGTGGGACACCCTATGGCTACACCTTC.

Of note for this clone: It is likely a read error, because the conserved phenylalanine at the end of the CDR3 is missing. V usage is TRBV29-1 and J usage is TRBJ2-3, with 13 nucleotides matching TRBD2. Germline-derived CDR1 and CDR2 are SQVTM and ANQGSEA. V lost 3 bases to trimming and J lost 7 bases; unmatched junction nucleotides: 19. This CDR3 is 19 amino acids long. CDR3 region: CSVEETSGGADSMAYTQYL. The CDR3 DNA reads TGCAGCGTTGAGGAAACTAGCGGGGGGGCCGACTCAATGGCCTATACGCAGTATCTT.

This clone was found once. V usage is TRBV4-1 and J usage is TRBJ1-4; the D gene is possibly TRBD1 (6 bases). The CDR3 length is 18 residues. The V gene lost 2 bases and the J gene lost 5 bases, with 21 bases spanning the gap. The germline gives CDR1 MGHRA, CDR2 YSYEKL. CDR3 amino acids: CASSQLAIRTVKNEKLFF. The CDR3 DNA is TGCGCCAGCAGCCAACTCGCTATCCGGACAGTAAAAAATGAAAAACTGTTTTTT.

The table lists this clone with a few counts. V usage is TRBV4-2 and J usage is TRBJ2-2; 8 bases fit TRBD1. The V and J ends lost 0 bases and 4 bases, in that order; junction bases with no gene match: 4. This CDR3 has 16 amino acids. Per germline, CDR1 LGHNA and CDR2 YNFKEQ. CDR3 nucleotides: TGTGCCAGCAGCCAAGATCGGCAGGGGGCCACCGGGGAGCTGTTTTTT. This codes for CASSQDRQGATGELFF.

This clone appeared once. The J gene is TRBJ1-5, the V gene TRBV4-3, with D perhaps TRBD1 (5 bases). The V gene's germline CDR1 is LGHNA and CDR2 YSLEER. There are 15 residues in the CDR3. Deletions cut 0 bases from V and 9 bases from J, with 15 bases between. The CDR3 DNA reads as TGCGCCAGCAGCCAAGATCTTAGGGGAATTGCGCCCCAGCATTTT. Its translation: CASSQDLRGIAPQHF.

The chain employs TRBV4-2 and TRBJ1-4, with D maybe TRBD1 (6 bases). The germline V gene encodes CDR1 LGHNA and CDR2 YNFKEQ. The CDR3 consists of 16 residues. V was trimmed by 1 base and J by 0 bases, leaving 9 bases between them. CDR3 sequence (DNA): TGTGCCAGCAGCCAAGGGACAGCTGCAACTAATGAAAAACTGTTTTTT. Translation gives CASSQGTAATNEKLFF.

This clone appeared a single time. The CDR3 coding sequence is TGTGCCTGGACTGCTGGGGGGTTGGGGCAGCCCCAGCATTTT. This gives the protein CAWTAGGLGQPQHF. The rearrangement uses TRBV30 and TRBJ1-5; a possible D gene is TRBD1 (5 bases). With 4 bases removed from V and 7 bases from J, the gap between germline ends came to 17 bases. The CDR3 has 14 amino acids. Germline CDR1 and CDR2: GTSNPN and SVGIG (reference sequence).

CDR3 sequence reads: CAHAGGRSYNEQFF. The CDR3 coding sequence is TGTGCCCACGCGGGAGGGCGTTCCTACAATGAGCAGTTCTTC. The chain combines TRBV6-1 with TRBJ2-1, with 9 positions matching TRBD2. CDR3 length: 14 amino acids. Germline V gives CDR1 MNHNS, CDR2 SASEGT. The J segment lost 1 base and the V segment lost 11 bases, leaving 6 bases of the junction unmatched.

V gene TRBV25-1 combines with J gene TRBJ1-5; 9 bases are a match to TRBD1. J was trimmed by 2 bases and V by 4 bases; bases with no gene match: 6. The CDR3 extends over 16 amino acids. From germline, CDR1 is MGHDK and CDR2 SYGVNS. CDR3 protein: CASSGPGQGGNQPQHF. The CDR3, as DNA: TGTGCCAGCAGTGGGCCGGGACAGGGCGGCAATCAGCCCCAGCATTTT.